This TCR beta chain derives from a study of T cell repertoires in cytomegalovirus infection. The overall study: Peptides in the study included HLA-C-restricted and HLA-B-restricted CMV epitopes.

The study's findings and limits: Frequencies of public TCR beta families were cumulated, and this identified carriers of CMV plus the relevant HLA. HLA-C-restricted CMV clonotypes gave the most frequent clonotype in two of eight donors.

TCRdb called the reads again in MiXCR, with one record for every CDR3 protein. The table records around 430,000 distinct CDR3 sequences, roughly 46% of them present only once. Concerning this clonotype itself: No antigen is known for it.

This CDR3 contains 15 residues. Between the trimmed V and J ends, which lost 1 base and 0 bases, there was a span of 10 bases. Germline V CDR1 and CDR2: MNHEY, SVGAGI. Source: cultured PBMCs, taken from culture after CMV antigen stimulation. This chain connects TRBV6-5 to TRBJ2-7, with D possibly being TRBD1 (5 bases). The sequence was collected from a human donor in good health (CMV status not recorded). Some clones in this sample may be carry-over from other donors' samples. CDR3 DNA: TGTGCCAGCAGTTACTTGGCAGGGTTCTCCTACGAGCAGTACTTC. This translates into CASSYLAGFSYEQYF.